This T cell receptor (beta chain) was found in a study of T cell responses to AZD1222 COVID-19 vaccine. The CDR3 is made up of 16 amino acids. With V trimmed by 3 bases and J by 3 bases, 10 bases remained unmatched. Germline lookup yields CDR1 KGHSH and CDR2 LQKENI. TCRdb keeps only in-frame clones here, not all; method: immunoSEQ multiplex PCR. This sample carries tens of thousands of clones, roughly 87% of them seen once, and the ten largest clones take about 5.5%. A note on this clone: The target antigen is unknown.

Study observations and caveats: Spike-wide coverage was observed for vaccine-associated CD4 TCRs, with dominant responses at 160-218 and 743-854. Vaccination with two AZD1222 doses was followed by a rise in Spike-specific TCR breadth and depth. The reported proportion of spike-specific TCRs targeting unmutated variant regions was nearly half. Sampling captured repertoires only after the peak T cell response.

This TCR came from an adult in good health. This chain joins TRBV18 and TRBJ1-1; TRBD1 matches 7 bases. Specimen: peripheral blood, collected on day 0 of MenACWY control vaccination. As DNA, the CDR3 is TGTGCCAGCTCACCGCGGGCCACAGGGGCCGACACTGAAGCTTTCTTT. Its translation is CASSPRATGADTEAFF.